Listed below are T cell receptor beta chains from one sample, sequenced in a study of metastatic and nonmetastatic thyroid tumors. Using MiXCR, TCRdb re-called clones from the PCR reads. Seen here are roughly 22,000 clones, 36% observed once, and the top ten hold 22%. Sequencing was carried out using blood. These receptors came from a male donor with papillary thyroid cancer or a benign thyroid nodule (not recorded which). Some clones in this sample may be carry-over from other donors' samples. CDR3s include the opening cysteine and the closing phenylalanine or tryptophan. The D gene is left open where the match is weak. Clone size is stated in some rows and not others, as once, few, many or a class when expanded.

clone_size	j_call	d_call	v_call	cdr3_nt	cdr3_aa
many	TRBJ2-7	TRBD1	TRBV2	TGTGCCAGCAGACCCGGGACAGGTTCCTACGAGCAGTACTTC	CASRPGTGSYEQYF
few	TRBJ2-7	-	TRBV4-1	TGCGCCAGCAGCCCCGAGGAACTAGCTTACTCCTACGAGCAGTACTTC	CASSPEELAYSYEQYF
medium-sized	TRBJ2-3	-	TRBV6-1	TGTGCCAGCCTAAAATGGGACCGACCCGATACGCAGTATTTT	CASLKWDRPDTQYF
many	TRBJ2-1	TRBD2	TRBV28	TGTGCCAGCATCCTGACTAGCGGATACAATGAGCAGTTCTTC	CASILTSGYNEQFF
few	TRBJ1-2	-	TRBV6-2/TRBV6-3	TGTGCCAGCAGTGCCGCGCGAGCGGGGGGCTCCCTCTATGGCTACACCTTC	CASSAARAGGSLYGYTF
-	TRBJ1-2	-	TRBV7-2	TGTGCCAGCAGCTTAGGGGGGAGTGGAGGCTACACCTTC	CASSLGGSGGYTF
few	TRBJ1-5	-	TRBV6-2/TRBV6-3	TGTGCCAGCAGTTACGTGGATACCAATCAGCCCCAGCATTTT	CASSYVDTNQPQHF
-	TRBJ1-2	TRBD1	TRBV20-1	TGCAGTGCGGGACCGGGACAGGGGGGCTATGGCTACACCTTC	CSAGPGQGGYGYTF
-	TRBJ1-3	TRBD1	TRBV19	TGTGCCAGTAGTATGGGACAGGGACTTCCCACGGCCATATATTTT	CASSMGQGLPTAIYF
many	TRBJ2-5	-	TRBV5-1	TGCGCCAGCAGCTTGGTGGGCAGACAAGAGACCCAGTACTTC	CASSLVGRQETQYF
many	TRBJ1-2	-	TRBV10-2	TGCGCCAGCAGTGAAGTAAGGACCGCTAACTATGGCTACACCTTC	CASSEVRTANYGYTF
-	TRBJ1-5	TRBD1	TRBV10-2	TGCGCCAGCAAAGGACAGGGAGGGAATCAGCCCCAGCATTTT	CASKGQGGNQPQHF
-	TRBJ2-7	TRBD2	TRBV20-1	TGCAGTGCTACGCGGGGGGGGTCCTACGAGCAGTACTTC	CSATRGGSYEQYF
-	TRBJ2-7	TRBD1	TRBV30	TGTGCCTGGAGCTGGACAGGGGTCGAGCAGTACTTC	CAWSWTGVEQYF
few	TRBJ2-1	-	TRBV6-1	TGTGCCAGCAGTGAATCGGTAGCGGCTCGGCTAGTGGATGAGCAGTTCTTC	CASSESVAARLVDEQFF
-	TRBJ1-4	-	TRBV20-1	TGCAGTGCCCGGGATGCTGAAAAACTGTTTTTT	CSARDAEKLFF
once	TRBJ2-7	TRBD2	TRBV19	TGTGCCCTGACGGGGATAGCGGGCTGGGTAGGGGACGAGCAGTACTTC	CALTGIAGWVGDEQYF
-	TRBJ1-3	-	TRBV5-4	TGTGCCAGCAGCTTGGCTACGAGGGCTGGAAACACCATATATTTT	CASSLATRAGNTIYF
many	TRBJ1-2	TRBD1	TRBV12-3/TRBV12-4	TGTGCCAGCAGCCGAGCCGGGACAGGGAACTCGGATGGCTACACCTTC	CASSRAGTGNSDGYTF
-	TRBJ1-2	-	TRBV12-3/TRBV12-4	TGTGCCAGCAGTTTAGTTGTCGAGGGAGGGTATGGCTACACCTTC	CASSLVVEGGYGYTF
few	TRBJ1-3	TRBD1	TRBV19	TGTGCCAGTAGTATTAGGACAGGCTCTGGAAACACCATATATTTT	CASSIRTGSGNTIYF
medium-sized	TRBJ1-6	TRBD1	TRBV28	TGTGCCAGCGTAACAGGGGGCAATAATTCACCCCTCCACTTT	CASVTGGNNSPLHF
-	TRBJ2-3	-	TRBV5-1	TGCGCCAGCAGCTTGGGAGGACTAACGGGAGTAGGAGATACGCAGTATTTT	CASSLGGLTGVGDTQYF
few	TRBJ1-6	-	TRBV6-1	TGTGCCAGCAGCCGGACATTTTCTCATAATTCACCCCTCCACTTT	CASSRTFSHNSPLHF
medium-sized	TRBJ2-5	-	TRBV6-1	TGTGCCAGCAGTCCCGGTGGGGAAACAGCCGGGGAGACCCAGTACTTC	CASSPGGETAGETQYF
-	TRBJ1-3	-	TRBV6-1	TGTGCCCTCGGGGGAGCCGTCTCTGGAAACACCATATATTTT	CALGGAVSGNTIYF
-	TRBJ2-5	-	TRBV3-1	TGTGCCAGCAGCCAATTCCAACAGGAAGAGACCCAGTACTTC	CASSQFQQEETQYF
medium-sized	TRBJ1-1	TRBD1	TRBV19	TGTGCCAGTAGTGCTGCAGGGGGTATTGAAGCTTTCTTT	CASSAAGGIEAFF
many	TRBJ2-3	TRBD2	TRBV27	TGTGCCAGCAGCCAGACTAGCGGGATAAGCACAGATACGCAGTATTTT	CASSQTSGISTDTQYF
-	TRBJ2-3	TRBD1	TRBV6-2/TRBV6-3	TGTGCCAGCACACAGGGGACAGGAGCAGATACGCAGTATTTT	CASTQGTGADTQYF
-	TRBJ1-1	-	TRBV5-1	TGCGCCAGCAGCCTGGGGTACACTGAAGCTTTCTTT	CASSLGYTEAFF
medium-sized	TRBJ2-1	TRBD2	TRBV7-2	TGTGCCAGCAGCTTAAGACCTCCGGGACTAGCGGGCAATGAGCAGTTCTTC	CASSLRPPGLAGNEQFF
many	TRBJ2-1	-	TRBV16	TGTGCCAGCAGCCAATGGGGGAAGCGGGCTACCTACAATGAGCAGTTCTTC	CASSQWGKRATYNEQFF
medium-sized	TRBJ1-5	TRBD1	TRBV6-2/TRBV6-3	TGTGCCAGCGGGACAGGGCAGGCGGCCAATCAGCCCCAGCATTTT	CASGTGQAANQPQHF
few	TRBJ1-5	TRBD1	TRBV28	TGTGCCAGCAGTCCAAGGACAGGGGGCGCGTCAGGTCAGCCCCAGCATTTT	CASSPRTGGASGQPQHF
-	TRBJ1-2	TRBD1	TRBV12-3/TRBV12-4	TGTGCCAGCAGTTTAAGACGGGACAGGGGGCAACGGGTCTATGGCTACACCTTC	CASSLRRDRGQRVYGYTF
-	TRBJ2-7	-	TRBV20-1	TGCAGTGCTGATTCCGGGACGTGTTCCTACGAGCAGTACTTC	CSADSGTCSYEQYF
medium-sized	TRBJ2-7	TRBD2	TRBV12-3/TRBV12-4	TGTGCCAGCACTCTATTAGGTACGGGGGGGGACGAGCAGTACTTC	CASTLLGTGGDEQYF
many	TRBJ2-2	-	TRBV18	TGTGCCAGCTCACCATGGGCAGCGAACACCGGGGAGCTGTTTTTT	CASSPWAANTGELFF
once	TRBJ2-3	TRBD2	TRBV7-3	TGTGCCAGCAGCCCGCTAGCGGGAGCGACCACAGATACGCAGTATTTT	CASSPLAGATTDTQYF
many	TRBJ2-7	-	TRBV7-9	TGTGCCAGCAGTACCTCTTACAGTACCTACGAGCAGTACTTC	CASSTSYSTYEQYF
-	TRBJ2-3	-	TRBV18	TGTGCCAGCTCACCATCTAGCCCTAACACAGATACGCAGTATTTT	CASSPSSPNTDTQYF
many	TRBJ2-3	-	TRBV6-1	TGTGCCAGTGGGGGGGGGCGCTCAGATACGCAGTATTTT	CASGGGRSDTQYF
few	TRBJ1-2	TRBD1	TRBV27	TGTGCCAGCAGTTCAGGGGGCTGGGACTATGGCTACACCTTC	CASSSGGWDYGYTF
-	TRBJ2-7	-	TRBV6-1	TGTGCCAGCAGGACGCTTAGTGGGCTAGCTGACTCCTACGAGCAGTACTTC	CASRTLSGLADSYEQYF